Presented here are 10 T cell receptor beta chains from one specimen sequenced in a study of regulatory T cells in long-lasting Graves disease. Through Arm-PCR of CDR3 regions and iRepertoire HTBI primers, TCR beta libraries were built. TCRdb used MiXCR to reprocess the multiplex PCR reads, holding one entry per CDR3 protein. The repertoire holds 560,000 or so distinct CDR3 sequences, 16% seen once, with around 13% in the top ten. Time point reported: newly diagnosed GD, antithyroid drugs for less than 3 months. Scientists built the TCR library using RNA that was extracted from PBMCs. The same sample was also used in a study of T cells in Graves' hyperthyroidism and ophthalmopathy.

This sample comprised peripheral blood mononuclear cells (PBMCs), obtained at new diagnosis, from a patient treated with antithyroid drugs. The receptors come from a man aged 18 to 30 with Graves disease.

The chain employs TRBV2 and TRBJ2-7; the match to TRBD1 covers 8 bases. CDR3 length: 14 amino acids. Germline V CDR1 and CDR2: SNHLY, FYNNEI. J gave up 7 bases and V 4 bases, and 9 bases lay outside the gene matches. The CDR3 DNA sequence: TGTGCCAGCAGTGCTAGGACAGGGATCTGGGAGCAGTACTTC. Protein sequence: CASSARTGIWEQYF.

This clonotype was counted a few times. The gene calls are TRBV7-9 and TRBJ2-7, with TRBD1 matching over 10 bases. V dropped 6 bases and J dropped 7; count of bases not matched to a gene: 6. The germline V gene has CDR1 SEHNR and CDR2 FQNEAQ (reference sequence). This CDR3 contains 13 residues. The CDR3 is CASRHRDRGEQYF. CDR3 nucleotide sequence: TGTGCCAGCAGGCACCGGGACAGGGGAGAGCAGTACTTC.

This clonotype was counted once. In DNA, the CDR3 is TGTGCCAGTAGTATAGTCCCCGGGACAGGGGCCTACGAGCAGTACTTC. Its protein is CASSIVPGTGAYEQYF. The rearrangement links TRBV11-2 to TRBJ2-7; 10 positions agree with TRBD1. Per the germline V gene, CDR1 is SGHAT and CDR2 is FQNNGV. The CDR3 totals 16 residues. Trimming cost V 9 bases and J 2 bases; bases outside gene matches: 13.

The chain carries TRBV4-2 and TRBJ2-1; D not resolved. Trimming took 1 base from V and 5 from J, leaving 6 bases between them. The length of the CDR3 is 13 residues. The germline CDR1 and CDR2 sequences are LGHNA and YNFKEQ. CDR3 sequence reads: CASSQASHNEQFF. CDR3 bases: TGTGCCAGCAGCCAAGCCAGCCACAATGAGCAGTTCTTC.

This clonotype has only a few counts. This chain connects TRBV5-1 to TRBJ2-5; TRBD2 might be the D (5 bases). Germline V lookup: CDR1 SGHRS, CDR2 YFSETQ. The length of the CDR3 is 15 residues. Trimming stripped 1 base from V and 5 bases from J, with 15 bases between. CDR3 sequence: CASSLSLPGGETQYF. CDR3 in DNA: TGCGCCAGCAGCTTGTCCCTCCCCGGCGGGGAGACCCAGTACTTC.

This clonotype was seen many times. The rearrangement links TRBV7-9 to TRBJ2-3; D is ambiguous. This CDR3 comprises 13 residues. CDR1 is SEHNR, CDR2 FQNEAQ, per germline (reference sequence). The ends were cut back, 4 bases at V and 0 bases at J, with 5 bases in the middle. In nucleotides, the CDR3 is TGTGCCAGCAGCTCATATAGCACAGATACGCAGTATTTT. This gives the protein CASSSYSTDTQYF.

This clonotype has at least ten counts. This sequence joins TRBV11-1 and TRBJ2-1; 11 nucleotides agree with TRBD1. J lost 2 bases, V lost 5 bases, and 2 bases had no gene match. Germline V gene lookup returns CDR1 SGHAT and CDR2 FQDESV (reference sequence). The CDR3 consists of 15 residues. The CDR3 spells CASSQDRGPYNEQFF. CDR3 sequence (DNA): TGTGCCAGCAGCCAGGACAGGGGGCCCTACAATGAGCAGTTCTTC.

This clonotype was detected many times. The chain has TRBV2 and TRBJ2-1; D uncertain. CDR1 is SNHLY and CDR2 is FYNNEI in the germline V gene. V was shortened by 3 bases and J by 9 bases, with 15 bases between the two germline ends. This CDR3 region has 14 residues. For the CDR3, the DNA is TGTGCCAGCAGTGACTTCGACCTCCCCCCTGAGCAGTTCTTC. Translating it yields CASSDFDLPPEQFF.

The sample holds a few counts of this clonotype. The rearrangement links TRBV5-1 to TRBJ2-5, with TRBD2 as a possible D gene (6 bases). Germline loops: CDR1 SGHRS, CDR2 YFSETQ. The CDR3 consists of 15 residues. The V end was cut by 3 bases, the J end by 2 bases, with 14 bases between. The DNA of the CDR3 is TGCGCCAGCAGCTCCGACCGGGAGCCTCAAGAGACCCAGTACTTC. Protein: CASSSDREPQETQYF.

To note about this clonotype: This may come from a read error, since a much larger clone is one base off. The CDR3 protein is CASSLVRTGQEPYF. The CDR3, as DNA: TGTGCCAGCAGCTTAGTGCGGACAGGGCAAGAGCCGTACTTC. The rearrangement joins TRBV11-2 to TRBJ2-3; TRBD1 matches at 8 bases. Germline CDR1 and CDR2: SGHAT and FQNNGV. CDR3 size: 14 residues.